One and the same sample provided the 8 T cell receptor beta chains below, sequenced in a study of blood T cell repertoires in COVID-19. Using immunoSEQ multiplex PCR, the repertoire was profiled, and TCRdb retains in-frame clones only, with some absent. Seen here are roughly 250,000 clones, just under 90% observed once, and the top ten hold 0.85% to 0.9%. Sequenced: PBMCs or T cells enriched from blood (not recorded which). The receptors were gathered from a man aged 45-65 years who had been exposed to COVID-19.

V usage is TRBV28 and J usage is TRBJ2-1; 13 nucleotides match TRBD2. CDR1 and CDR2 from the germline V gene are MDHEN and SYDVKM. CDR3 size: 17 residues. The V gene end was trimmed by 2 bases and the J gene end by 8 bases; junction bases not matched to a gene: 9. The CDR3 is CASSLRTSGRPGYEQFF. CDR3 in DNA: TGTGCCAGCAGTTTAAGGACTAGCGGGAGACCGGGGTATGAGCAGTTCTTC.

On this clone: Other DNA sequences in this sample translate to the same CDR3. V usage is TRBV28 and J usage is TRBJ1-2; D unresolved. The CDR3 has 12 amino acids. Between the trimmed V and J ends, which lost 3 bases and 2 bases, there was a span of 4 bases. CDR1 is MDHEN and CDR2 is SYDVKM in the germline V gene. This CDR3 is CASSLANYGYTF. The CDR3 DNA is TGTGCCAGCAGTTTGGCAAACTATGGCTACACCTTC.

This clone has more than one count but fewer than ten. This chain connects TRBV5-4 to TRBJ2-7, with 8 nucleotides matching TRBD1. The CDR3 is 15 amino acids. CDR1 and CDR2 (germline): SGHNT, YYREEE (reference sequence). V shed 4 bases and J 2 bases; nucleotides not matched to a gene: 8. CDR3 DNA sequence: TGTGCCAGCAGCCTGGCAGGGGGCAACGCCTACGAGCAGTACGTC. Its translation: CASSLAGGNAYEQYV.

The CDR3 region has the DNA TGTGCCAGCAGTGTACGGACTAGCTCCATCGAGCAGTACGTC. This gives the protein CASSVRTSSIEQYV. The gene calls are TRBV2 and TRBJ2-7, with 8 positions matching TRBD2. There are 14 residues in the CDR3. V lost 4 bases to trimming and J lost 6 bases; unmatched junction nucleotides: 8. Germline CDR1 is SNHLY and CDR2 is FYNNEI.

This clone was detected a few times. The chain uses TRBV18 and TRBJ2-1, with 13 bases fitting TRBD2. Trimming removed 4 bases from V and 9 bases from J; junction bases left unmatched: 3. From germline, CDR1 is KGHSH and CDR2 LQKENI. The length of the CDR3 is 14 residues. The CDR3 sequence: CASSQGLAGVEQFF. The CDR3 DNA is TGTGCCAGCTCACAAGGACTAGCGGGAGTTGAGCAGTTCTTC.

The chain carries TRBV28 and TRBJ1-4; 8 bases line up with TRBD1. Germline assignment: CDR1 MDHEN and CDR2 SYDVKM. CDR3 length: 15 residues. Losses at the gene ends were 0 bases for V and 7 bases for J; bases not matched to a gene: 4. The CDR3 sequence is CASSLWAGGSEKLFF. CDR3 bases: TGTGCCAGCAGTTTATGGGCAGGGGGCAGTGAAAAACTGTTTTTT.

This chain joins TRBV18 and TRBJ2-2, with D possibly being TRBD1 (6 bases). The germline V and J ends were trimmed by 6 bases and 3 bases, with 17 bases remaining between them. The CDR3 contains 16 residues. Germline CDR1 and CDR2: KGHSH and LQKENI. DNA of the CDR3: TGTGCCAGCTCTCCCCGGACAGTAGGAGACACCGGGGAGCTGTTTTTT. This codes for CASSPRTVGDTGELFF.

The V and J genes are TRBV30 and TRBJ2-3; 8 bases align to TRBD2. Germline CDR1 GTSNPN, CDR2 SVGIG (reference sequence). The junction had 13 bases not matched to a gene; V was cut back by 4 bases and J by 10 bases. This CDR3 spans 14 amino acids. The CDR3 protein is CAWKRAGGPGAQYF. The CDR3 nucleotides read TGTGCCTGGAAAAGGGCGGGAGGCCCGGGGGCGCAGTATTTT.